A single sample is the source of the 18 T cell receptor beta chains below, sequenced in a study of glioma-infiltrating T cells. Amplification of TCR alpha and beta CDR3 regions from RNA used iRepertoire nested multiplex PCR. TCRdb recomputed calls from the multiplex PCR reads with MiXCR, one row per CDR3 protein. The sample gives a few hundred thousand distinct CDR3 sequences, about 40% of which show up once; approximately 12% is in the top ten. The specimen was glioma tissue, nonneoplastic brain tissue, or PBMCs (not recorded which). These receptors were collected from a human donor with low-grade glioma or glioblastoma, undergoing nonglioma brain surgery, or in good health (not recorded which).

V and J are TRBV29-1 and TRBJ1-1, with D possibly being TRBD1 (5 bases). Per germline, CDR1 SQVTM and CDR2 ANQGSEA. Trimming left V 7 bases short and J 4 bases short, with 16 bases between. The CDR3 has 13 residues. CDR3 coding DNA: TGCAGCGGCGCGGGGCCAAGGGGCACTGAAGCTTTCTTT. Encoded protein: CSGAGPRGTEAFF.

In the case of this clonotype: With a much larger clone just one base away, this may be a read error. The chain joins TRBV27 to TRBJ2-7; D could derive from TRBD1 or TRBD2 (5 bases each). This CDR3 comprises 14 residues. CDR1 is MNHEY, CDR2 SMNVEV, per germline (reference sequence). The germline V and J ends were trimmed by 5 bases and 2 bases, with 13 bases remaining between them. CDR3 sequence: CASSPTGATYEQYF. For the CDR3, the DNA is TGTGCCAGCAGTCCCACCGGGGCCACCTACGAGCAGTACTTC.

This clonotype was counted ten times or more. The chain combines TRBV6-1 with TRBJ2-7; 7 bases fit TRBD2. The CDR3 length is 14 residues. V lost 7 bases, J lost 3 bases, and 9 bases stayed unmatched. In germline, CDR1 is MNHNS, CDR2 SASEGT. The CDR3 here is CASKPGTNLYEQYF. CDR3 nucleotide sequence: TGTGCCAGCAAGCCCGGGACTAACCTCTACGAGCAGTACTTC.

In this sample, this clonotype turned up a few times. The chain is built from TRBV7-9 and TRBJ1-1; no firm D call. The V end lost 6 bases, the J end lost 5 bases, and 7 bases lay between the germline ends. The germline V gene has CDR1 SEHNR and CDR2 FQNEAQ (reference sequence). This CDR3 spans 11 amino acids. The CDR3 coding sequence is TGTGCCAGCAGATATGGGACTGAAGCTTTCTTT. Its protein is CASRYGTEAFF.

This clonotype was counted at least ten times. The gene calls are TRBV7-2 and TRBJ2-7; D is unresolved. CDR1 and CDR2 (germline): SGHTA, FQGNSA. The CDR3 spans 13 residues. Trimming stripped 0 bases from V and 6 bases from J, with 9 bases between. CDR3: CASSLAARAEQYF. The DNA for the CDR3 is TGTGCCAGCAGCTTAGCGGCGAGAGCCGAGCAGTACTTC.

There are many counts of this clonotype. The chain has TRBV6-2 or TRBV6-3 and TRBJ2-1; 13 bases align to TRBD2. This CDR3 contains 15 residues. CDR1 is MNHEY and CDR2 is SVGEGT in the germline V gene. Trimming cost V 11 bases and J 2 bases; bases outside gene matches: 6. The DNA of the CDR3 is TGTGCCGCAAAAGGACTAGCGGGGGCCTACAATGAGCAGTTCTTC. As protein: CAAKGLAGAYNEQFF.

The rearrangement joins TRBV28 to TRBJ1-4; the D is unclear. CDR1 is MDHEN and CDR2 is SYDVKM in the germline V gene. Trimming took 5 bases from V and 5 from J, leaving 9 bases between them. The CDR3 contains 13 residues. CDR3 loop: CASSPNENEKLFF. CDR3 in DNA: TGTGCCAGCAGTCCAAACGAGAATGAAAAACTGTTTTTT. The full variable domain, rest sourced from reference TRBV28 and TRBJ1-4, is DVKVTQSSRYLVKRTGEKVFLECVQDMDHENMFWYRQDPGLGLRLIYFSYDVKMKEKGDIPEGYSVSREKKERFSLILESASTNQTSMYLCASSPNENEKLFFGSGTQLSVL.

This clonotype has just a few counts. The chain is built from TRBV19 and TRBJ1-1; 7 bases are shared with TRBD1. V was pared by 5 bases and J by 4 bases, with 16 bases of the junction left unmatched. Germline CDR1 reads LNHDA; CDR2 reads SQIVND (reference sequence). The CDR3 loop spans 17 amino acids. The CDR3 sequence is CASSGFRGAPQGTEAFF. The CDR3 DNA sequence: TGTGCCAGTAGTGGATTCAGGGGGGCCCCCCAGGGCACTGAAGCTTTCTTT.

CDR3 DNA sequence: TGCAGTGCTAGAGATTGGGTCGACATGGAAGAGACCCAGTACTTC. It codes for CSARDWVDMEETQYF. J is TRBJ2-1 and V is TRBV20-1, with D hard to call. The tail of the sequence fits TRBJ2-5 better, so the J call may be wrong. This CDR3 spans 15 amino acids. In germline, CDR1 is DFQATT, CDR2 SNEGSKA (reference sequence).

This clonotype has just one count. The chain combines TRBV27 with TRBJ2-1, with TRBD2 matching over 15 bases. The junction had 3 bases not matched to a gene; V was cut back by 5 bases and J by 1 base. The CDR3 is 17 amino acids. Germline loops: CDR1 MNHEY, CDR2 SMNVEV (reference sequence). The CDR3 here is CASSPGTSGRSYNEQFF. In DNA, the CDR3 is TGTGCCAGCAGTCCTGGGACTAGCGGGAGGTCCTACAATGAGCAGTTCTTC.

This clonotype was observed once. Germline and junction disagree at one end, which may indicate a read error. The chain is built from TRBV7-2 and TRBJ1-1; D is uncertain. The CDR3 has 15 amino acids. The germline gives CDR1 SGHTA, CDR2 FQGNSA. The CDR3 here is CARSLFRAPNTEAFF. The CDR3 DNA sequence: TGTGCCAGAAGCTTATTTCGGGCGCCGAACACTGAAGCTTTCTTT. Full variable domain (missing parts from reference TRBV7-2 and TRBJ1-1): GAGVSQSPSNKVTEKGKDVELRCDPISGHTALYWYRQSLGQGLEFLIYFQGNSAPDKSGLPSDRFSAERTGGSVSTLTIQRTQQEDSAVYLCARSLFRAPNTEAFFGQGTRLTVV.

About this clonotype itself: A much larger clone differs by one base, so this may be a read error. The chain combines TRBV6-5 with TRBJ2-5; D is perhaps TRBD1 or TRBD2 (5 bases each). Germline V gives CDR1 MNHEY, CDR2 SVGAGI. CDR3 size: 17 residues. In nucleotides, the CDR3 is TGTGCCAGCAGTTGGGACCGAAATAGAAAGGTTCAAGAGACCCTGTACTTC. It yields the protein CASSWDRNRKVQETLYF.

The chain has TRBV7-2 and TRBJ2-1, with no clear D. The CDR3 is 16 amino acids. Trimming pared 4 bases from V and 0 bases from J, leaving 13 bases between. The germline V gene has CDR1 SGHTA and CDR2 FQGNSA. The CDR3 DNA sequence: TGTGCCAGCAGCTCCCAGAGTTACTACTCCTACAATGAGCAGTTCTTC. It yields the protein CASSSQSYYSYNEQFF.

The rearrangement links TRBV7-9 to TRBJ1-1; D is possibly TRBD1 (5 bases). The CDR3 has 13 amino acids. The V end lost 5 bases, the J end lost 4 bases, and 11 bases lay between the germline ends. Germline V lookup: CDR1 SEHNR, CDR2 FQNEAQ (reference sequence). CDR3 bases: TGTGCCAGCAGCGCGGGGACCATCACTGAAGCTTTCTTT. Protein: CASSAGTITEAFF.

The chain is built from TRBV20-1 and TRBJ2-3, with 11 bases lining up with TRBD2. This CDR3 spans 15 amino acids. CDR1 is DFQATT, CDR2 SNEGSKA, per germline (reference sequence). The ends lost 1 base at V and 4 bases at J; junction bases unmatched: 4. The CDR3 loop reads CSARVAGGGADTQYF. CDR3 DNA sequence: TGCAGTGCTAGAGTAGCGGGAGGGGGTGCAGATACGCAGTATTTT.

The V call is TRBV28, the J call TRBJ2-3; D uncertain. Germline CDR1 MDHEN, CDR2 SYDVKM. There are 12 residues in the CDR3. Deletions cut 9 bases from V and 5 bases from J, with 12 bases between. The CDR3 sequence is CASLGTGDTQYF. As DNA, the CDR3 is TGTGCCAGTCTGGGAACGGGAGATACGCAGTATTTT. Full variable domain (missing parts from reference TRBV28 and TRBJ2-3): DVKVTQSSRYLVKRTGEKVFLECVQDMDHENMFWYRQDPGLGLRLIYFSYDVKMKEKGDIPEGYSVSREKKERFSLILESASTNQTSMYLCASLGTGDTQYFGPGTRLTVL.

The V call is TRBV7-2, the J call TRBJ2-1, with D perhaps TRBD2 (6 bases). CDR1 is SGHTA, CDR2 FQGNSA, per germline. The CDR3 is 15 residues long. V was shortened by 6 bases and J by 8 bases, with 20 bases between the two germline ends. The CDR3 DNA reads as TGTGCCAGCAGATATAGCGGCCGCCTCGCGGATGAGCAGTTCTTC. Protein product: CASRYSGRLADEQFF.

This clonotype was seen a few times. This may be a read error, as it is one base from a much larger clone. The J gene is TRBJ2-7, the V gene TRBV10-2; 8 bases map to TRBD2. CDR1 and CDR2 (germline): WSHSY, SAAADI. This CDR3 has 14 amino acids. The CDR3 protein is CASRTLAEFYEQYF. CDR3 in DNA: TGTGCCAGCAGGACACTAGCGGAGTTCTACGAGCAGTACTTC.